One T cell receptor (beta chain) is described in this entry. Germline lookup yields CDR1 SGDLS and CDR2 YYNGEE. V was trimmed by 3 bases and J by 4 bases, leaving 13 bases between them. The CDR3 extends over 14 amino acids. Repertoires were generated with immunoSEQ multiplex PCR, while TCRdb's copy carries only in-frame clones and drops some. In the table there are approximately 70,000 clones, roughly 85% of which are singletons. This sample stems from a study of blood T cell repertoires in COVID-19. Study details: Sites across the United States, Italy and Spain contributed samples from acute and convalescent COVID-19. The cDNA or gDNA used as material had been derived from T cells, B-cell-depleted T cells, or PBMCs.

The clonotype originates from a woman between 50 and 59 years old with COVID-19, enrolled during active disease. Sample: peripheral blood. The chain is built from TRBV9 and TRBJ1-2, with D possibly TRBD1 on 5 matching bases. The CDR3 sequence is CASSAFGQTYGYTF. The DNA of the CDR3 is TGTGCCAGCAGCGCCTTCGGACAAACCTATGGCTACACCTTC.